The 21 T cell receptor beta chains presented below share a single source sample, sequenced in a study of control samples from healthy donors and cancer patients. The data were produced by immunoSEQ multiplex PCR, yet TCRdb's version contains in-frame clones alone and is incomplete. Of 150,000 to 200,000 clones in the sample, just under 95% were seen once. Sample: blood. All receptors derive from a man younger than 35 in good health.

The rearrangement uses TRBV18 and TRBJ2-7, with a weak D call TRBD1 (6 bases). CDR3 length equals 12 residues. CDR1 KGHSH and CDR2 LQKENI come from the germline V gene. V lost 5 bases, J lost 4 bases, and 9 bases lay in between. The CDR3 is CASSETGYEQYF. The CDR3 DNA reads TGTGCCAGCTCAGAGACAGGTTACGAGCAGTACTTC.

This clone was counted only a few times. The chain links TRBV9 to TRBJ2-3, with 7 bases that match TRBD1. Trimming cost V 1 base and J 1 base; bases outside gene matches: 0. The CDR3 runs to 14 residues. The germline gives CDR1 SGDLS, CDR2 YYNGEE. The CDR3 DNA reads TGTGCCAGCAGCGTACAGGGGGGCACAGATACGCAGTATTTT. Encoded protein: CASSVQGGTDTQYF.

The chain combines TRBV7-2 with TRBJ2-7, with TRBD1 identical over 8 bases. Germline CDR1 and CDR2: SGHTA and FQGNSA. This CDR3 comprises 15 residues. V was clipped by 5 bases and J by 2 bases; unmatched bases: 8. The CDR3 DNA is TGTGCCAGCAGCCGGAGGAGACAGGGGCCCTACGAGCAGTACTTC. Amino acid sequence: CASSRRRQGPYEQYF.

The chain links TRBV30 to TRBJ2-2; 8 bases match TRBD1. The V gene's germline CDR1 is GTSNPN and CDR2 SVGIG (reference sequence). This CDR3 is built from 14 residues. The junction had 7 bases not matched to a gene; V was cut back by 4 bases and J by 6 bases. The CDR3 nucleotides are TGTGCCTGGACCTGGACAGGGAGCGCCGGGGAGCTGTTTTTT. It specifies CAWTWTGSAGELFF.

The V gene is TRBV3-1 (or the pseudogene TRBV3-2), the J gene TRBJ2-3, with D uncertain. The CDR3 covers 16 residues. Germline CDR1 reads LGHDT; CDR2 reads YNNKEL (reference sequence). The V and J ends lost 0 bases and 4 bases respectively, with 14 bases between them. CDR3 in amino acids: CASSQDRQLRADTQYF. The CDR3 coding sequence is TGTGCCAGCAGCCAAGATCGGCAGTTAAGAGCAGATACGCAGTATTTT.

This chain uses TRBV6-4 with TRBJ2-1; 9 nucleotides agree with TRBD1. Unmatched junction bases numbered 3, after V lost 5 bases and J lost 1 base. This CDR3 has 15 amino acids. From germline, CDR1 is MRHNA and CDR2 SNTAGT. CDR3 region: CASSPGQGSYNEQFF. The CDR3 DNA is TGTGCCAGCAGTCCCGGACAGGGGTCCTACAATGAGCAGTTCTTC.

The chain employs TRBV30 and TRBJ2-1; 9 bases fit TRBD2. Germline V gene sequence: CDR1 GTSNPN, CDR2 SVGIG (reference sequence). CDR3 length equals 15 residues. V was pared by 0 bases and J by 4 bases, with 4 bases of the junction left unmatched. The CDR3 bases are TGTGCCTGGAGTGTAGGTAGCGGGGGATACAATGAGCAGTTCTTC. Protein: CAWSVGSGGYNEQFF.

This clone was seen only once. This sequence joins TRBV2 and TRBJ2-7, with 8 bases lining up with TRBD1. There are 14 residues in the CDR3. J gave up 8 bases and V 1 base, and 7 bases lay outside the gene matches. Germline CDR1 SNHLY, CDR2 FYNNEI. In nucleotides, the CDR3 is TGTGCCAGCAGTGAAGGGCAGGGGGCAACTAAGCAGTACTTC. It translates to CASSEGQGATKQYF.

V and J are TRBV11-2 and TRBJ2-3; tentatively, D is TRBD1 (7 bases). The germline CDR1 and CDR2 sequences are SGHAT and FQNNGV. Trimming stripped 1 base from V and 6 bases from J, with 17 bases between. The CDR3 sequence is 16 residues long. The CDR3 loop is CASSLGSDREVDTQYF. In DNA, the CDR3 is TGTGCCAGCAGCTTAGGTAGCGACAGGGAGGTCGATACGCAGTATTTT.

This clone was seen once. CDR3 in DNA: TGCGCCAGCAGCTTGTCCCGACAGGGGATGTCTTTCTTT. This encodes CASSLSRQGMSFF. V and J are TRBV5-1 and TRBJ1-1, with 8 positions matching TRBD1. The CDR3 has 13 residues. J lost 12 bases, V lost 1 base, and 8 bases had no gene match. The germline V gene encodes CDR1 SGHRS and CDR2 YFSETQ.

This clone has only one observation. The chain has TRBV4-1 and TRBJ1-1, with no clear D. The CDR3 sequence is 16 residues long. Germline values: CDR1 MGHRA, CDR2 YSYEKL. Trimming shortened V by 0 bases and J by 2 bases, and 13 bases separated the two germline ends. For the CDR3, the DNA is TGCGCCAGCAGCCAAGAAGGTCCGCCCCGCAACACTGAAGCTTTCTTT. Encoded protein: CASSQEGPPRNTEAFF.

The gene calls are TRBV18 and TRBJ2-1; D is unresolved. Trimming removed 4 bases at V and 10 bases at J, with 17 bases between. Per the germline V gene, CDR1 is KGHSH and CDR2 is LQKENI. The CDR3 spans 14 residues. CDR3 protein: CASSLQVATGEQFF. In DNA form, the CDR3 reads TGTGCCAGCTCACTTCAGGTAGCAACGGGCGAGCAGTTCTTC.

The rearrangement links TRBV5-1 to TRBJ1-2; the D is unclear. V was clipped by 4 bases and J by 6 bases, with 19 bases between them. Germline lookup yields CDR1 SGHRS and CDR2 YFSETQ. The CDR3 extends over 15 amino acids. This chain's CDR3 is CASSLITGVMDGYTF. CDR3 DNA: TGCGCCAGCAGCCTTATTACCGGGGTAATGGATGGCTACACCTTC.

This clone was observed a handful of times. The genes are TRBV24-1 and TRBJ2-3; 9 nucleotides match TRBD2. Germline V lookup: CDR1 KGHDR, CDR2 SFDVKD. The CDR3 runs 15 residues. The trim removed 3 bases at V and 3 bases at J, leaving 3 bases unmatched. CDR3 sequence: CATSDDLAGTDTQYF. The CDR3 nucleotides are TGTGCCACCAGTGATGACCTAGCGGGGACAGATACGCAGTATTTT.

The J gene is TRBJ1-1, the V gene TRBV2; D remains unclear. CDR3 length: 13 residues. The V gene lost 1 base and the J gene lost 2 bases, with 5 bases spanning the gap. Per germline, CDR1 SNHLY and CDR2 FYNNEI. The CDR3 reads CASSEGGNTEAFF. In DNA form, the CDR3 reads TGTGCCAGCAGTGAAGGGGGTAACACTGAAGCTTTCTTT.

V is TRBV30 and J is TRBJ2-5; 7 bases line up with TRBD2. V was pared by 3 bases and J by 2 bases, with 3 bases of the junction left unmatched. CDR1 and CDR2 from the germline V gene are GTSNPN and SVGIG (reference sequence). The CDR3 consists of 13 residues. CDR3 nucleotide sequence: TGTGCCTGGAGAGCGGGGTCACAAGAGACCCAGTACTTC. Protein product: CAWRAGSQETQYF.

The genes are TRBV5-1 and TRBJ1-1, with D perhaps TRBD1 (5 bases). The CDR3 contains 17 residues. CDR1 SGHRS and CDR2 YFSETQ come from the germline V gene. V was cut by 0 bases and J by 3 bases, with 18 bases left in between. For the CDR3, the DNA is TGCGCCAGCAGCTTGGAACCCCGGGACCGGGCATACACTGAAGCTTTCTTT. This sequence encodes CASSLEPRDRAYTEAFF.

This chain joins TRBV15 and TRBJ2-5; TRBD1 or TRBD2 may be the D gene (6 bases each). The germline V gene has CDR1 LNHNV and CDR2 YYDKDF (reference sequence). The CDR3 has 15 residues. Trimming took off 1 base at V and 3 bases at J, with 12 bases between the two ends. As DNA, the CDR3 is TGTGCCACCAGCAGAGCTAAGGGGGGAGAAGAGACCCAGTACTTC. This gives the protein CATSRAKGGEETQYF.

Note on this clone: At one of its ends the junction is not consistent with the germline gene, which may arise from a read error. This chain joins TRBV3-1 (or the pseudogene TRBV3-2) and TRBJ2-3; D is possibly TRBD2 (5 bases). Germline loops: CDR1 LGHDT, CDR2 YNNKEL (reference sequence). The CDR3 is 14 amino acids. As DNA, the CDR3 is TGTGCCAGCACCCAAAGCGGTACCACAGATACGCAGTATTTT. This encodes CASTQSGTTDTQYF.

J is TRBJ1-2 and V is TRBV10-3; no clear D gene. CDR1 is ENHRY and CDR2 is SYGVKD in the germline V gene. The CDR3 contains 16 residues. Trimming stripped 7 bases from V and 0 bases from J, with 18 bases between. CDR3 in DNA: TGTGCCATCAACGTCCGCCAGGACGAAGCTAACTATGGCTACACCTTC. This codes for CAINVRQDEANYGYTF.

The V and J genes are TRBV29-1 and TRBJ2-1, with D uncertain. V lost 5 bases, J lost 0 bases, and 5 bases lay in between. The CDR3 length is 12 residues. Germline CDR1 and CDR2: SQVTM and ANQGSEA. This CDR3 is CSVRSSYNEQFF. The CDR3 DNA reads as TGCAGCGTTCGTAGCTCCTACAATGAGCAGTTCTTC.